One and the same sample provided the 20 T cell receptor beta chains below, sequenced in a study of blood T cell repertoires in COVID-19. Measured with immunoSEQ multiplex PCR; TCRdb has only the in-frame clones, and not every one. The sample has approximately 170,000 clones, about nine tenths seen once. The specimen sequenced was PBMCs or T cells enriched from blood (not recorded which). All receptors derive from a woman under 30 who had recovered from COVID-19.

The chain employs TRBV11-2 and TRBJ2-2, with TRBD2 identical over 15 bases. CDR1 is SGHAT and CDR2 is FQNNGV in the germline V gene. This CDR3 contains 16 residues. V shed 3 bases and J 10 bases; nucleotides not matched to a gene: 6. The CDR3 spells CASSFGLAGGYEELFF. CDR3 nucleotides: TGTGCCAGCAGCTTCGGACTAGCGGGGGGGTATGAGGAGCTGTTTTTT.

The chain recombines TRBV18 with TRBJ2-7; 7 bases are shared with TRBD1. The CDR3 totals 14 residues. CDR1 KGHSH and CDR2 LQKENI come from the germline V gene. V gave up 3 bases and J gave up 2 bases; unmatched junction bases: 4. CDR3 nucleotide sequence: TGTGCCAGCTCACCGGACAGGCCTCCCTACGAGCAGTACTTC. This encodes CASSPDRPPYEQYF.

The V gene is TRBV3-1 (or the pseudogene TRBV3-2), the J gene TRBJ2-7, with 9 bases that match TRBD1. Germline V gene data show CDR1 as LGHDT and CDR2 as YNNKEL (reference sequence). V lost 2 bases and J lost 5; bases outside the gene matches: 13. This CDR3 contains 17 residues. The CDR3 sequence is CASSQLMDRGSKNEQYF. In nucleotides, the CDR3 is TGTGCCAGCAGCCAACTCATGGACAGGGGATCGAAGAACGAGCAGTACTTC.

The DNA of the CDR3 is TGTGCCACCAGCAGAGAGGGAGGGGCTGGGGAAAAACTGTTTTTT. It encodes CATSREGGAGEKLFF. The chain is built from TRBV15 and TRBJ1-4, with D maybe TRBD1 (5 bases). CDR1 and CDR2 from the germline V gene are LNHNV and YYDKDF (reference sequence). The V end was cut by 0 bases, the J end by 8 bases, with 13 bases between. CDR3 length equals 15 residues. The full variable domain, rest sourced from reference TRBV15 and TRBJ1-4, is DAMVIQNPRYQVTQFGKPVTLSCSQTLNHNVMYWYQQKSSQAPKLLFHYYDKDFNNEADTPDNFQSRRPNTSFCFLDIRSPGLGDTAMYLCATSREGGAGEKLFFGSGTQLSVL.

The CDR3 region is CASSQATGATGNTIYF. As DNA, the CDR3 is TGTGCCAGCAGCCAAGCTACAGGGGCGACTGGAAACACCATATATTTT. The chain uses TRBV3-1 (or the pseudogene TRBV3-2) and TRBJ1-3, with 7 bases matching TRBD1. Germline V gene lookup returns CDR1 LGHDT and CDR2 YNNKEL (reference sequence). V was clipped by 1 base and J by 2 bases; unmatched bases: 5. This CDR3 is 16 amino acids long.

The chain recombines TRBV6-5 with TRBJ2-7, with D possibly matching TRBD1 (5 bases). Between the trimmed V and J ends, which lost 6 bases and 3 bases, there was a span of 12 bases. The CDR3 length is 13 residues. The germline V gene has CDR1 MNHEY and CDR2 SVGAGI. CDR3 sequence reads: CASSATVGYEQYF. CDR3 nucleotides: TGTGCCAGCAGCGCGACAGTAGGCTACGAGCAGTACTTC.

CDR3 region: CASSLGPSGRNQETQYF. The DNA for the CDR3 is TGTGCCAGCAGCTTAGGCCCTAGCGGGAGGAACCAAGAGACCCAGTACTTC. This rearrangement joins TRBV7-2 to TRBJ2-5; 11 nucleotides match TRBD2. The germline CDR1 and CDR2 sequences are SGHTA and FQGNSA. V gave up 1 base and J gave up 0 bases; unmatched junction bases: 4. The CDR3 is made up of 17 amino acids.

The chain uses TRBV19 and TRBJ1-1, with 8 bases lining up with TRBD1. The germline gives CDR1 LNHDA, CDR2 SQIVND (reference sequence). V was pared by 4 bases and J by 5 bases, with 6 bases of the junction left unmatched. This CDR3 has 14 residues. This CDR3 is CASSTDRGRTEAFF. In DNA, the CDR3 is TGTGCCAGTAGTACTGACAGGGGTAGGACTGAAGCTTTCTTT.

In regard to this clone: Other DNA sequences within the sample encode an identical CDR3. The V call is TRBV20-1, the J call TRBJ1-1; D not certain. This CDR3 region has 11 residues. CDR1 DFQATT and CDR2 SNEGSKA come from the germline V gene (reference sequence). The CDR3 spells CSLRGNTEAFF. Here the CDR3 DNA reads TGCAGCCTTCGGGGGAACACTGAAGCTTTCTTT.

The chain employs TRBV19 and TRBJ2-2, with 8 positions matching TRBD2. V was pared by 5 bases and J by 4 bases, with 6 bases of the junction left unmatched. Per the germline V gene, CDR1 is LNHDA and CDR2 is SQIVND (reference sequence). CDR3 length equals 15 residues. The CDR3 protein is CASSPGTRSTGELFF. CDR3 sequence (DNA): TGTGCCAGTAGTCCTGGGACTAGGAGCACCGGGGAGCTGTTTTTT.

A few counts support this clone. The chain employs TRBV20-1 and TRBJ1-1, with a possible D match to TRBD1 (6 bases). Trimming stripped 5 bases from V and 11 bases from J, with 15 bases between. There are 11 residues in the CDR3. Germline V CDR1 and CDR2: DFQATT, SNEGSKA (reference sequence). The DNA of the CDR3 is TGCAGTGCTGACAGGTCTTGGGGCGCTTTCTTT. Its translation: CSADRSWGAFF.

This clone was recorded a few times. The V call is TRBV5-1, the J call TRBJ2-7, with D uncertain. Germline V CDR1 and CDR2: SGHRS, YFSETQ. The CDR3 length is 16 residues. The V end was cut by 0 bases, the J end by 6 bases, with 19 bases between. CDR3 sequence (DNA): TGCGCCAGCAGCTTGGACGGTTCGATCAGGTCCGGCGAGCAGTACTTC. As protein: CASSLDGSIRSGEQYF.

This sequence joins TRBV10-3 and TRBJ1-4; D may be TRBD1 (6 bases). Trimming removed 5 bases from V and 0 bases from J, with 13 bases in between. The CDR3 totals 16 residues. Germline CDR1 ENHRY, CDR2 SYGVKD. The CDR3 nucleotides read TGTGCCATCAGTAATATACAGGGCTCAACTAATGAAAAACTGTTTTTT. Amino acids: CAISNIQGSTNEKLFF.

CDR3 region: CASSLGAGPGEKLFF. Here the CDR3 DNA reads TGTGCCAGCAGCCTCGGCGCGGGGCCAGGGGAAAAACTGTTTTTT. This chain uses TRBV5-6 with TRBJ1-4, with D possibly TRBD1 on 5 matching bases. The germline gives CDR1 SGHDT, CDR2 YYEEEE. The CDR3 contains 15 residues. V was cut by 4 bases and J by 8 bases, with 18 bases left in between.

The rearrangement joins TRBV14 to TRBJ1-3, with D possibly matching TRBD1 (6 bases). Per germline, CDR1 SGHDN and CDR2 FVKESK. This CDR3 contains 17 residues. V shed 0 bases and J shed 0 bases, with 12 bases lying between them. The CDR3 here is CASSQDSTGFSGNTIYF. The CDR3 DNA sequence: TGTGCCAGCAGCCAAGATTCTACAGGGTTCTCTGGAAACACCATATATTTT.

The rearrangement links TRBV7-2 to TRBJ1-6; no firm D call. From germline, CDR1 is SGHTA and CDR2 FQGNSA. The CDR3 is 14 residues long. Trimming stripped 3 bases from V and 7 bases from J, with 10 bases between. CDR3 bases: TGTGCCAGCAGCTTTTATACGGGGAATTCACCCCTCCACTTT. Its translation: CASSFYTGNSPLHF. Variable domain in full (rest from reference TRBV7-2 and TRBJ1-6): GAGVSQSPSNKVTEKGKDVELRCDPISGHTALYWYRQSLGQGLEFLIYFQGNSAPDKSGLPSDRFSAERTGGSVSTLTIQRTQQEDSAVYLCASSFYTGNSPLHFGNGTRLTVT.

V gene TRBV28 combines with J gene TRBJ1-6; the match to TRBD1 covers 7 bases. Germline V CDR1 and CDR2: MDHEN, SYDVKM. With V trimmed by 6 bases and J by 5 bases, 7 bases remained unmatched. The CDR3 is 15 residues long. The CDR3 reads CASRDNRGDNSPLHF. CDR3 coding DNA: TGTGCCAGCAGAGACAACAGGGGCGATAATTCACCCCTCCACTTT.

The chain links TRBV11-2 to TRBJ2-2, with 8 bases identical to TRBD1. Per germline, CDR1 SGHAT and CDR2 FQNNGV. The CDR3 runs 13 residues. J lost 7 bases, V lost 6 bases, and 4 bases had no gene match. CDR3 region: CASSPGGGGELFF. The CDR3 DNA is TGTGCCAGCAGTCCAGGGGGCGGCGGGGAGCTGTTTTTT.

V usage is TRBV5-1 and J usage is TRBJ1-1, with 7 nucleotides matching TRBD1. The CDR3 is made up of 14 amino acids. Germline lookup yields CDR1 SGHRS and CDR2 YFSETQ. The ends lost 4 bases at V and 6 bases at J; junction bases unmatched: 9. CDR3 sequence reads: CASSLDRVRAEAFF. As DNA, the CDR3 is TGCGCCAGCAGCCTCGACAGGGTAAGGGCTGAAGCTTTCTTT.

The J gene is TRBJ2-7, the V gene TRBV11-1; no definite D call. The CDR3 contains 13 residues. In germline, CDR1 is SGHAT, CDR2 FQDESV (reference sequence). V lost 5 bases and J 7 bases, leaving 15 bases between the germline ends. The CDR3 DNA reads TGTGCCAGCAGCACCCGACAAGCTTTTGAGCAGTACTTC. Residues: CASSTRQAFEQYF. Full variable domain (outside the CDR3, taken from reference TRBV11-1 and TRBJ2-7): EAEVAQSPRYKITEKSQAVAFWCDPISGHATLYWYRQILGQGPELLVQFQDESVVDDSQLPKDRFSAERLKGVDSTLKIQPAELGDSAMYLCASSTRQAFEQYFGPGTRLTVT.